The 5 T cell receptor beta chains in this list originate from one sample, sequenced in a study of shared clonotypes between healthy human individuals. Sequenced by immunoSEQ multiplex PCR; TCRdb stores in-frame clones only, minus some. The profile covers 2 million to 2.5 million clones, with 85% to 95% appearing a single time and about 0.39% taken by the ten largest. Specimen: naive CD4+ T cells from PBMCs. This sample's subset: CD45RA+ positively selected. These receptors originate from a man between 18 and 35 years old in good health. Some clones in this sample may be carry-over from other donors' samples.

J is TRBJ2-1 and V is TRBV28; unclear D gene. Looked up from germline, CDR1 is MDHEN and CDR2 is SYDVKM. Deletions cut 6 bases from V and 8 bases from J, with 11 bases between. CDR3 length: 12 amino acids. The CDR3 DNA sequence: TGTGCCAGCAGACTAACTGCGGATGAGCAGTTCTTC. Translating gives CASRLTADEQFF.

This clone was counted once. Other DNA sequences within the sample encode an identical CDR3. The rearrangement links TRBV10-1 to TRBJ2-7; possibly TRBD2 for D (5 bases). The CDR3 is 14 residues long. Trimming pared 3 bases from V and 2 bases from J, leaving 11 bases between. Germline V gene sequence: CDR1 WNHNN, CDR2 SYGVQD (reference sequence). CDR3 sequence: CASSEGGGTYEQYF. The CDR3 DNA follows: TGCGCCAGCAGTGAAGGAGGCGGAACCTACGAGCAGTACTTC.

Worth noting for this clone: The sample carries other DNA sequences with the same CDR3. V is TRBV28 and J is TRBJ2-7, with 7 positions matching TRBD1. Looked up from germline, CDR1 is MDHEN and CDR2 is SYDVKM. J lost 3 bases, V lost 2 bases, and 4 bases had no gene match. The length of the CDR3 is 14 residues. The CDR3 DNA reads TGTGCCAGCAGTTTAGGGCCAGGGGGCTACGAGCAGTACTTC. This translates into CASSLGPGGYEQYF. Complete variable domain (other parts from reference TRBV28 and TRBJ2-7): DVKVTQSSRYLVKRTGEKVFLECVQDMDHENMFWYRQDPGLGLRLIYFSYDVKMKEKGDIPEGYSVSREKKERFSLILESASTNQTSMYLCASSLGPGGYEQYFGPGTRLTVT.

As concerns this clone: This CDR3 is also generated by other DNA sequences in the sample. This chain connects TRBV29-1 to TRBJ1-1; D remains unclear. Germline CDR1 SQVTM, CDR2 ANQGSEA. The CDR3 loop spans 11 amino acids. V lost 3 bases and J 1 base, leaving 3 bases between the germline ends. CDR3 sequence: CSVEKNTEAFF. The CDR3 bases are TGCAGCGTTGAGAAGAACACTGAAGCTTTCTTT.

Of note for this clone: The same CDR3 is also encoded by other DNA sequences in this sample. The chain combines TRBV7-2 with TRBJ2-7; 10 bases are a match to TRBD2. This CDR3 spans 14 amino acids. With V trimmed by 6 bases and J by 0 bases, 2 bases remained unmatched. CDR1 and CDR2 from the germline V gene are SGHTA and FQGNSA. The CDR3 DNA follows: TGTGCCAGCAGTTCTAGCGGGAGCTCCTACGAGCAGTACTTC. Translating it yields CASSSSGSSYEQYF.